This record covers a single T cell receptor (beta chain). This record comes from a study of T cell responses to AZD1222 COVID-19 vaccine. The table came from immunoSEQ multiplex PCR; TCRdb's copy has only in-frame clones and leaves some out. The profile shows 130,000 to 150,000 clones, 86% of them singletons. The sequenced sample was peripheral blood, obtained 28 days after the second AZD1222 dose. The TCR was taken from an adult who received the AZD1222 COVID-19 vaccine.

CDR3 coding DNA: TGTGCCAGCAGCCAGGGACATCCAGGGAATGGCTACACCTTC. Translation gives CASSQGHPGNGYTF. This chain uses TRBV7-2 with TRBJ1-2, with TRBD1 as a possible D gene (6 bases). Germline V gene sequence: CDR1 SGHTA, CDR2 FQGNSA. CDR3 length: 14 amino acids. The V end lost 5 bases, the J end lost 6 bases, and 16 bases lay between the germline ends. Full variable domain (rest looked up from reference TRBV7-2 and TRBJ1-2): GAGVSQSPSNKVTEKGKDVELRCDPISGHTALYWYRQSLGQGLEFLIYFQGNSAPDKSGLPSDRFSAERTGGSVSTLTIQRTQQEDSAVYLCASSQGHPGNGYTFGSGTRLTVV.